This TCR beta chain was sequenced for a study of blood T cell repertoires in COVID-19. The repertoire was sequenced with immunoSEQ multiplex PCR; TCRdb's copy has only in-frame clones and lacks some. The data hold roughly 56,000 clones, with 89% observed a single time. The CDR3 extends over 16 amino acids. With 5 bases clipped from V and 2 bases from J, the junction kept 8 bases outside the gene matches. Germline loops: CDR1 SGHTA, CDR2 FQGTGA. Sequencing was performed on peripheral blood. This TCR was sampled from a human donor in a cohort sampled during active COVID-19. The V gene is TRBV7-3, the J gene TRBJ2-2; 7 nucleotides agree with TRBD1. CDR3 region: CASSTFGTANTGELFF. The CDR3, as DNA: TGTGCCAGCAGCACGTTCGGGACAGCCAACACCGGGGAGCTGTTTTTT.